This T cell receptor (beta chain) was retrieved from a study of blood T cells in healthy people across ages. For every donor, a draw yielded 9.5 to 10 milliliters of peripheral blood. They isolated at least 7 million PBMCs from each sample. The junction had 11 bases not matched to a gene; V was cut back by 7 bases and J by 6 bases. The V gene's germline CDR1 is SGDLS and CDR2 YYNGEE. The length of the CDR3 is 15 residues. Through a sample-barcoded 5' primer and a J-beta primer mix, a second PCR was run for roughly 6 to 11 cycles. Each CDR3 protein is one row after TCRdb ran MiXCR on the 5' RACE reads. The sample carries 1.5 million to 2 million distinct CDR3 sequences, roughly 30% recorded once. Notes on the study in general: Across samples, TCR beta diversity tracked strongly with naive T cell percentage.

This clonotype occurred a few times. The antigen is not known. The chain joins TRBV9 to TRBJ2-3; 10 positions agree with TRBD2. Sequenced: blood. This sequence was found in a young woman in good health. CDR3 in DNA: TGTGCCAGCTCCCTCGCAGCGGGAGGGCTGGATACGCAGTATTTT. This translates into CASSLAAGGLDTQYF.